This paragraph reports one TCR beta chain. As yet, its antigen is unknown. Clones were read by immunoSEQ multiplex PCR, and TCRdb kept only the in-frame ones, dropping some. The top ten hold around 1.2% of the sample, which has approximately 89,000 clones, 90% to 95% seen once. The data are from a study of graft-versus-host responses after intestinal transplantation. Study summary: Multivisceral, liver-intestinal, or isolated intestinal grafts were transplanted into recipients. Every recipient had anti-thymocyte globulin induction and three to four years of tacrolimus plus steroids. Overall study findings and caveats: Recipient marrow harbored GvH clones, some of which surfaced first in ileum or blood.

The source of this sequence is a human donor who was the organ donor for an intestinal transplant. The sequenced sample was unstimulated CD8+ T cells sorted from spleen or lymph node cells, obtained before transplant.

DNA of the CDR3: TGTGCCAGCACTACAGCGTCGGGGGTAGGATTAGGGCAAGAGACCCAGTACTTC. Protein sequence: CASTTASGVGLGQETQYF. V and J are TRBV2 and TRBJ2-5, with a weak D call TRBD2 (6 bases). The germline CDR1 and CDR2 sequences are SNHLY and FYNNEI. Trimming took 7 bases from V and 2 from J, leaving 26 bases between them. This CDR3 region has 18 residues.